This T cell receptor beta chain stems from a study of T cells in Graves' hyperthyroidism and ophthalmopathy. Per germline, CDR1 SGHKS and CDR2 YYEKEE (reference sequence). With V trimmed by 0 bases and J by 7 bases, 6 bases remained unmatched. This CDR3 region has 15 residues. RNA transcripts yielded amplified TCR beta CDR3 regions. HTBI primers were the set used in a first-round RT-PCR of the TCR CDR3. TCRdb processed the multiplex PCR reads anew with MiXCR; each CDR3 protein has one entry. Of almost 600,000 distinct CDR3 sequences in the sample, approximately 14% were seen once. V and J are TRBV5-5 and TRBJ2-1; 8 bases fit TRBD1. The receptor was derived from a woman in her twenties or thirties with Graves' hyperthyroidism that later progressed to Graves' ophthalmopathy. The sequenced sample was blood. The CDR3 sequence is CASSLVGQGRNEQFF. In nucleotides, the CDR3 is TGTGCCAGCAGCTTGGTAGGACAGGGAAGGAATGAGCAGTTCTTC. The whole variable domain, filled in from reference TRBV5-5 and TRBJ2-1, reads DAGVTQSPTHLIKTRGQQVTLRCSPISGHKSVSWYQQVLGQGPQFIFQYYEKEERGRGNFPDRFSARQFPNYSSELNVNALLLGDSALYLCASSLVGQGRNEQFFGPGTRLTVL.